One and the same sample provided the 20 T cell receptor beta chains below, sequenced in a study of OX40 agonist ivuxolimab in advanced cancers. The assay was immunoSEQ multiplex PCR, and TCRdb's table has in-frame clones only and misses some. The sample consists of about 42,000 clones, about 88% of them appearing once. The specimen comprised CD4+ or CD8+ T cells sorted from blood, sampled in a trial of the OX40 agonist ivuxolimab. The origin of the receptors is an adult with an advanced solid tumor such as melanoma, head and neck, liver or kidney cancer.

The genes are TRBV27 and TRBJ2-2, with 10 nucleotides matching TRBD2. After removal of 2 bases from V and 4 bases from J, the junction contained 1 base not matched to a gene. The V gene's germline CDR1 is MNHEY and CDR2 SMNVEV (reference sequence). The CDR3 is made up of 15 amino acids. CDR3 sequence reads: CASSLLAGATGELFF. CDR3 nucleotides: TGTGCCAGCAGTTTACTAGCGGGAGCCACCGGGGAGCTGTTTTTT.

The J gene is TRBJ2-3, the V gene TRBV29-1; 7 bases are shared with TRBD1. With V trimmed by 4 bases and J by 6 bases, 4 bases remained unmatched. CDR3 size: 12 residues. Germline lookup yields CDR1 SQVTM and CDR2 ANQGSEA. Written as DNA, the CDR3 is TGCAGCGTTGCGAGGGGGCTGGATACGCAGTATTTT. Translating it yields CSVARGLDTQYF.

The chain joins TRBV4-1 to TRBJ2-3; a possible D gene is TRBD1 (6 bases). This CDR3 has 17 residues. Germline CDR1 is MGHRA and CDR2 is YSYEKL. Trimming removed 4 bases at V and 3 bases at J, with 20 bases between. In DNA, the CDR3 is TGCGCCAGCAGCCCCAAGATCAATCAGGGGCGTACAGATACGCAGTATTTT. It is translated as CASSPKINQGRTDTQYF.

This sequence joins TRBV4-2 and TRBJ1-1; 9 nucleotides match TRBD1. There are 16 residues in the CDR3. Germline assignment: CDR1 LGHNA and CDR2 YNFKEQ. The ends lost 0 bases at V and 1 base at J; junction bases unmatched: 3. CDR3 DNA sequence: TGTGCCAGCAGCCAAGAAGGGGGACAGGGGAACACTGAAGCTTTCTTT. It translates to CASSQEGGQGNTEAFF.

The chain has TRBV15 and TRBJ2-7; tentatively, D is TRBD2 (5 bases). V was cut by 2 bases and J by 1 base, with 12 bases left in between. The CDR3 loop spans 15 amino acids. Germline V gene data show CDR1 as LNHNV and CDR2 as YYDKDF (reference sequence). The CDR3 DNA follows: TGTGCCACCAGCAGACTCCCTAGCTATTCCTACGAGCAGTACTTC. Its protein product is CATSRLPSYSYEQYF.

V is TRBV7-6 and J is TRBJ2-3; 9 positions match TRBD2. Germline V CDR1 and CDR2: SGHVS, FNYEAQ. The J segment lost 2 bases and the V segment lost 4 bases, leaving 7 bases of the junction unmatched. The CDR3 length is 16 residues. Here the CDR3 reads CASSSSSGSPTDTQYF. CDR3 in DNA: TGTGCCAGCAGCTCGAGTAGCGGGAGTCCCACAGATACGCAGTATTTT.

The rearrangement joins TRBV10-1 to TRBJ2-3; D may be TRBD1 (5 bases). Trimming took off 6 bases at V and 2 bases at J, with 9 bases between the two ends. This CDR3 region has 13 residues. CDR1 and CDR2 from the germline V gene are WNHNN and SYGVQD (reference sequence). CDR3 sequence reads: CASRAGATDTQYF. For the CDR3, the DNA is TGCGCCAGCAGAGCTGGGGCCACAGATACGCAGTATTTT.

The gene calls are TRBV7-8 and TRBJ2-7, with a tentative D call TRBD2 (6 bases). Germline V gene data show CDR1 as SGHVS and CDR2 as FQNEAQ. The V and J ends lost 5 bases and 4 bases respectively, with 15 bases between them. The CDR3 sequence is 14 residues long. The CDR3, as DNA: TGTGCCAGCAGCCACAATGCGGGAACATACGAGCAGTACTTC. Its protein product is CASSHNAGTYEQYF. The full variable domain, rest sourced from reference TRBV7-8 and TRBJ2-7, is GAGVSQSPRYKVAKRGQDVALRCDPISGHVSLFWYQQALGQGPEFLTYFQNEAQLDKSGLPSDRFFAERPEGSVSTLKIQRTQQEDSAVYLCASSHNAGTYEQYFGPGTRLTVT.

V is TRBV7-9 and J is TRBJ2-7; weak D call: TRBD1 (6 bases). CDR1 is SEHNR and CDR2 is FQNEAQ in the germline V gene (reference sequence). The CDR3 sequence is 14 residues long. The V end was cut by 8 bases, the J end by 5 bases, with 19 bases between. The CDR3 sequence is CASSPRGSPHEQYF. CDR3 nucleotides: TGTGCCAGCTCCCCAAGGGGGTCCCCCCACGAGCAGTACTTC.

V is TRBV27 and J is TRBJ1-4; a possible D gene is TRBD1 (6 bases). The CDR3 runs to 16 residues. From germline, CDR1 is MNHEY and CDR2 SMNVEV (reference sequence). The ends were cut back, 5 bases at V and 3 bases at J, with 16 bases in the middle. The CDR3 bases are TGTGCCAGCAGTCCGTGGACAGCCAAGGCTAATGAAAAACTGTTTTTT. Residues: CASSPWTAKANEKLFF.

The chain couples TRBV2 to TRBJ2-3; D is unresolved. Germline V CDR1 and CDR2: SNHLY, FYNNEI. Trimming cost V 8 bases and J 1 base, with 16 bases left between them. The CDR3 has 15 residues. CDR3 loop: CASRHPGLGTDTQYF. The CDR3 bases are TGTGCCAGCCGCCACCCCGGGTTGGGCACAGATACGCAGTATTTT. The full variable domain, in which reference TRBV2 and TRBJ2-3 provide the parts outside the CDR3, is EPEVTQTPSHQVTQMGQEVILRCVPISNHLYFYWYRQILGQKVEFLVSFYNNEISEKSEIFDDQFSVERPDGSNFTLKIRSTKLEDSAMYFCASRHPGLGTDTQYFGPGTRLTVL.

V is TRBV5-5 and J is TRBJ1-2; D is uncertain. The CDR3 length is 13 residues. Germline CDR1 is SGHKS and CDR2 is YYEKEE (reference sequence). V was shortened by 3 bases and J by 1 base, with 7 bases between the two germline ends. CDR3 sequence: CASSSEFNYGYTF. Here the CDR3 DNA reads TGTGCCAGCAGCTCCGAATTTAACTATGGCTACACCTTC.

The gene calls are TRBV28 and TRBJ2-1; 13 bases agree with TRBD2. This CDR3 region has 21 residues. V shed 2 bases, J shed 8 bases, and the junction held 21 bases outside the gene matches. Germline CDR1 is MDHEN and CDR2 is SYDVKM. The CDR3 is CASSLRAVGVAGLAGLHEQFF. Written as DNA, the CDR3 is TGTGCCAGCAGTTTACGGGCAGTTGGGGTTGCGGGACTAGCGGGATTGCATGAGCAGTTCTTC.

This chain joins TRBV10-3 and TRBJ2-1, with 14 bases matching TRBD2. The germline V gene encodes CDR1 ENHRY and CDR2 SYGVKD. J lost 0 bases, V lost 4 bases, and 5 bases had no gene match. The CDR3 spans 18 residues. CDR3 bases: TGTGCCATCAGTGGGACTAGCGGGAGGCCAAGCTCCTACAATGAGCAGTTCTTC. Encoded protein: CAISGTSGRPSSYNEQFF.

CDR3 protein: CASSYGLNYEQYF. CDR3 bases: TGTGCCAGCAGTTACGGACTTAACTACGAGCAGTACTTC. The rearrangement joins TRBV6-6 to TRBJ2-7; the D gene is possibly TRBD2 (5 bases). In germline, CDR1 is MNHNY, CDR2 SVGAGI (reference sequence). The V gene lost 2 bases and the J gene lost 3 bases, with 8 bases spanning the gap. The CDR3 covers 13 residues.

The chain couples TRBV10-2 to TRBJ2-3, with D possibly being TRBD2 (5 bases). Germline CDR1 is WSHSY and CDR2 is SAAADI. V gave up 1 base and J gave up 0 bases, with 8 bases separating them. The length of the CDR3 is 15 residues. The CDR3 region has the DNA TGCGCCAGCAGTGAGTTGGGAGTGAGCACAGATACGCAGTATTTT. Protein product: CASSELGVSTDTQYF.

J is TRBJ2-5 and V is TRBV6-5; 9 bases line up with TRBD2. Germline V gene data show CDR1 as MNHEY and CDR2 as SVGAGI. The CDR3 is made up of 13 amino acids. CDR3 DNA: TGTGCGGTGCTAGCGGGATTCAAAGAGACCCAGTACTTC. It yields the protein CAVLAGFKETQYF.

The CDR3 DNA reads as TGTGCCAGCAGCCAAGGCGACATCGACACCGGGGAGCTGTTTTTT. Translation: CASSQGDIDTGELFF. The rearrangement joins TRBV4-2 to TRBJ2-2; D unresolved. The CDR3 length is 15 residues. CDR1 is LGHNA and CDR2 is YNFKEQ in the germline V gene. Trimming pared 1 base from V and 3 bases from J, leaving 9 bases between.

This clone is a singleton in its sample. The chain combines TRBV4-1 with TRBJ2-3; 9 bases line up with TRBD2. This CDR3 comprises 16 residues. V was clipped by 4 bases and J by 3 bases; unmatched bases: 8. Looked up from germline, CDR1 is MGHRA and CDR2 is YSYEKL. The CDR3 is CASSLKSLAGTDTQYF. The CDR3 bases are TGCGCCAGCAGCCTCAAATCGCTAGCGGGAACAGATACGCAGTATTTT.

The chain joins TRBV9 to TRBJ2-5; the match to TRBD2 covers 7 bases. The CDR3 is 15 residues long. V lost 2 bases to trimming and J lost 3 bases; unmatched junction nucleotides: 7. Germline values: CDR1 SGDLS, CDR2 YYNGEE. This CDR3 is CASSVSSGTKETQYF. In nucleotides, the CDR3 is TGTGCCAGCAGCGTTTCTTCCGGGACTAAAGAGACCCAGTACTTC.